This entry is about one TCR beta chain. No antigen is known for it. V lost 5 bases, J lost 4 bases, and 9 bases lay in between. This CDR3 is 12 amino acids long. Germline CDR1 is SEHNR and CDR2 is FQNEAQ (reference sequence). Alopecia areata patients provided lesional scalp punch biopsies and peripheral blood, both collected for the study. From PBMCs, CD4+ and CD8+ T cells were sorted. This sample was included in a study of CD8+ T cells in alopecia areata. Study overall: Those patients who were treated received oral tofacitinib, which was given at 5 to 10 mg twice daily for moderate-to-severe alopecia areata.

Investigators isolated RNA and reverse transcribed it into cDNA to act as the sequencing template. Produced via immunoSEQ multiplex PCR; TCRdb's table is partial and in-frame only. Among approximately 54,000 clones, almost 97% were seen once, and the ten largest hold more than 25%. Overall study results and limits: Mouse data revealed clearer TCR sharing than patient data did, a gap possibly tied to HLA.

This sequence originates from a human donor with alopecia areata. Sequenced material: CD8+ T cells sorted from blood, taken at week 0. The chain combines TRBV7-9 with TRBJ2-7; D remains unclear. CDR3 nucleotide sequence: TGTGCCAGCAGCCCGGCCGCTTACGAGCAGTACTTC. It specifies CASSPAAYEQYF.